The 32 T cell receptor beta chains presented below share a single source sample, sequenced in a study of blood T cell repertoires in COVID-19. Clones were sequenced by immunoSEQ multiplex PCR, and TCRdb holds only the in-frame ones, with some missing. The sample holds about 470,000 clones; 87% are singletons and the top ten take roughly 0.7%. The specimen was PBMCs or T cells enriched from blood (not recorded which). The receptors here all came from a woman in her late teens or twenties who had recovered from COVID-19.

Written as DNA, the CDR3 is TGCGCCAGCAGCCTACAGGGCGCCACTGAAGCTTTCTTT. As protein: CASSLQGATEAFF. The gene calls are TRBV4-1 and TRBJ1-1; possibly TRBD1 for D (6 bases). There are 13 residues in the CDR3. The V end lost 4 bases, the J end lost 4 bases, and 10 bases lay between the germline ends. CDR1 MGHRA and CDR2 YSYEKL come from the germline V gene.

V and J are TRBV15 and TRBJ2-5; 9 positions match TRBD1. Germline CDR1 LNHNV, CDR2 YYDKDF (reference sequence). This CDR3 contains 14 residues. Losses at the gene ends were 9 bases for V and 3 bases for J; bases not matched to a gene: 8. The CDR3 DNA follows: TGTGCCACGACCGCGGACAGGGGCGAAGAGACCCAGTACTTC. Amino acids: CATTADRGEETQYF.

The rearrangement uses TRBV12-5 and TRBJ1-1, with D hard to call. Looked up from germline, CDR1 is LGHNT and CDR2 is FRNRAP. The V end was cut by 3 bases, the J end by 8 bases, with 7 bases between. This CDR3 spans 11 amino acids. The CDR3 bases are TGTGCTAGTGGTTTAGGAGAGGAAGCTTTCTTT. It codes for CASGLGEEAFF. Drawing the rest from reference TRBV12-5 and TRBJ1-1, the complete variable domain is DARVTQTPRHKVTEMGQEVTMRCQPILGHNTVFWYRQTMMQGLELLAYFRNRAPLDDSGMPKDRFSAEMPDATLATLKIQPSEPRDSAVYFCASGLGEEAFFGQGTRLTVV.

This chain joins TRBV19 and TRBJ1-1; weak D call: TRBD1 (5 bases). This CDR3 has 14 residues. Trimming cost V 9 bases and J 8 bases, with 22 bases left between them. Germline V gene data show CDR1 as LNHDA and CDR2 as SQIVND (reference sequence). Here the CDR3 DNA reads TGTGCCAGCTTGATGTGGGGGGGTCGGAAGGAAGCTTTCTTT. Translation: CASLMWGGRKEAFF.

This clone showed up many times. CDR3 bases: TGTGCCTCCAAAGGGGAAGGGGCAGGGGATAGGGAGACCCAGTACTTC. Amino acids: CASKGEGAGDRETQYF. The V and J genes are TRBV6-4 and TRBJ2-5; maybe TRBD1 (6 bases). This CDR3 region has 16 residues. The V gene lost 11 bases and the J gene lost 5 bases, with 27 bases spanning the gap. In germline, CDR1 is MRHNA, CDR2 SNTAGT.

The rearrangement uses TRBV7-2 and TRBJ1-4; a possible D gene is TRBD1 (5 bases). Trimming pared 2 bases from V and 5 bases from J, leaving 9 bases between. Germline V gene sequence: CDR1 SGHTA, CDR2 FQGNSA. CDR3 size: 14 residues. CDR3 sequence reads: CASSLWAGNEKLFF. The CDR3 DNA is TGTGCCAGCAGCTTATGGGCAGGGAATGAAAAACTGTTTTTT.

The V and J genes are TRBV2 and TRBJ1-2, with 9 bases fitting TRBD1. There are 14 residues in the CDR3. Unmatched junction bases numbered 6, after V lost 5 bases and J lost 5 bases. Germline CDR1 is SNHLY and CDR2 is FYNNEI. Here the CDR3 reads CASSPGTGSYGYTF. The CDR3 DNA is TGTGCCAGCAGTCCCGGGACAGGGTCATATGGCTACACCTTC.

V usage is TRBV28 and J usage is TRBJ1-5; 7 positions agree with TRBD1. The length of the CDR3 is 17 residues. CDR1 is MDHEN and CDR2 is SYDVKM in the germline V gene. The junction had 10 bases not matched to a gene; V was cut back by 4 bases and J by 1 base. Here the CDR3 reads CASSSTGMGFSNQPQHF. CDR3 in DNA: TGTGCCAGCAGTTCGACAGGGATGGGTTTCAGCAATCAGCCCCAGCATTTT.

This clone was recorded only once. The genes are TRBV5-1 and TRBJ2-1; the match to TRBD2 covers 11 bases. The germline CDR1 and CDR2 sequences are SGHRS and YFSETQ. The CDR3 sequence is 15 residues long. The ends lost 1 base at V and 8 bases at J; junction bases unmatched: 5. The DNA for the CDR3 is TGCGCCAGCAGCTTGCGGGGACTAGCGGTGGATGAGCAGTTCTTC. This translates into CASSLRGLAVDEQFF.

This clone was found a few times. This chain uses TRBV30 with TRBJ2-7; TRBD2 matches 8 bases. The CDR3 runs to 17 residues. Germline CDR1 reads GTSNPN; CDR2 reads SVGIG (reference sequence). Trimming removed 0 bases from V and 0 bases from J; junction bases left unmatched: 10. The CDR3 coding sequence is TGTGCCTGGAGTGTACTGGCTGGCGGGGGGCCCTCCTACGAGCAGTACTTC. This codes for CAWSVLAGGGPSYEQYF.

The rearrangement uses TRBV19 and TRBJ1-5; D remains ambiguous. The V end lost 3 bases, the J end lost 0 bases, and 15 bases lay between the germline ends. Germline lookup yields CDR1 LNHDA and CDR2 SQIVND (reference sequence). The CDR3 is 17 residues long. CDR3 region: CASSIIRGDYSNQPQHF. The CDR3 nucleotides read TGTGCCAGTAGTATTATACGAGGAGACTATAGCAATCAGCCCCAGCATTTT. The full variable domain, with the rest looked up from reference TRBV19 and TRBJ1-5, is DGGITQSPKYLFRKEGQNVTLSCEQNLNHDAMYWYRQDPGQGLRLIYYSQIVNDFQKGDIAEGYSVSREKKESFPLTVTSAQKNPTAFYLCASSIIRGDYSNQPQHFGDGTRLSIL.

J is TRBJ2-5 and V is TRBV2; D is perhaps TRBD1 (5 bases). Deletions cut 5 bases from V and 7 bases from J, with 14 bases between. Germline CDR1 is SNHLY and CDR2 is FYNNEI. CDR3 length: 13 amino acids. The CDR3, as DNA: TGTGCCAGCAGTCCCCACACCGACAGGACCCAGTACTTC. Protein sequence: CASSPHTDRTQYF.

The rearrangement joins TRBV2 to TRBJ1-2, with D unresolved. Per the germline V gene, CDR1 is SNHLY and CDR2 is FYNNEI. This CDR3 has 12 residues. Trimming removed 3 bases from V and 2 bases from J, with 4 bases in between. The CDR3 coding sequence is TGTGCCAGCAGTGAGGCCAACTATGGCTACACCTTC. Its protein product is CASSEANYGYTF.

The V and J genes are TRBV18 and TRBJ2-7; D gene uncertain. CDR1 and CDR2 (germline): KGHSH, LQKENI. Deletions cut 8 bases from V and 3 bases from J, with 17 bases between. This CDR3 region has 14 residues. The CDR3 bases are TGTGCCAGCACTCCCCACTCATATGACTACGAGCAGTACTTC. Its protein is CASTPHSYDYEQYF.

CDR3 sequence: CASTFRGENYGYTF. CDR3 sequence (DNA): TGTGCCAGTACCTTCAGGGGGGAGAACTATGGCTACACCTTC. The chain uses TRBV19 and TRBJ1-2, with 7 nucleotides matching TRBD1. Unmatched junction bases numbered 7, after V lost 7 bases and J lost 2 bases. In germline, CDR1 is LNHDA, CDR2 SQIVND (reference sequence). The CDR3 is made up of 14 amino acids.

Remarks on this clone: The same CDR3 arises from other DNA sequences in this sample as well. In nucleotides, the CDR3 is TGTGCCAGCAGCCAAGATGGAGGGTCTGGAAACACCATATATTTT. It translates to CASSQDGGSGNTIYF. The rearrangement links TRBV3-1 (or the pseudogene TRBV3-2) to TRBJ1-3, with unresolved D. Germline V CDR1 and CDR2: LGHDT, YNNKEL (reference sequence). CDR3 length equals 15 residues. V was clipped by 0 bases and J by 1 base, with 7 bases between them.

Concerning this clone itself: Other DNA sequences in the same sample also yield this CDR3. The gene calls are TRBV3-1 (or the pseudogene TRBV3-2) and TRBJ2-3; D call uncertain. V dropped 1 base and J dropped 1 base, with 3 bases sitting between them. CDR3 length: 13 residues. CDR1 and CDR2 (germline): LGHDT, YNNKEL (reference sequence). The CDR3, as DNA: TGTGCCAGCAGCCAAGGAGGCACAGATACGCAGTATTTT. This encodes CASSQGGTDTQYF.

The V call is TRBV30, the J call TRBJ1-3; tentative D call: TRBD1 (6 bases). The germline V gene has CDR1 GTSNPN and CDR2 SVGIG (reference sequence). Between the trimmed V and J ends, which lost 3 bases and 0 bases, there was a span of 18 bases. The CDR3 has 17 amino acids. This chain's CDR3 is CAWSAHMTGLSGNTIYF. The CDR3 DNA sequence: TGTGCCTGGAGCGCCCATATGACAGGCCTCTCTGGAAACACCATATATTTT.

Written as DNA, the CDR3 is TGTGCCAGCAGTTTACCCGGGACTAAAACAGATACGCAGTATTTT. Translating it yields CASSLPGTKTDTQYF. The J gene is TRBJ2-3, the V gene TRBV27; 7 nucleotides align to TRBD2. Germline V gene data show CDR1 as MNHEY and CDR2 as SMNVEV (reference sequence). J gave up 3 bases and V 2 bases, and 5 bases lay outside the gene matches. CDR3 length: 15 amino acids.

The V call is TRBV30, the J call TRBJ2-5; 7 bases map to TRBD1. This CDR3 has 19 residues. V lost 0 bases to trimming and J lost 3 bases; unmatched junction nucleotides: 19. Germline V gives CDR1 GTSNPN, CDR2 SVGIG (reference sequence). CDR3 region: CAWSVRGQGVLWRKETQYF. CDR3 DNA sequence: TGTGCCTGGAGTGTGAGGGGGCAGGGGGTTCTTTGGCGAAAAGAGACCCAGTACTTC.

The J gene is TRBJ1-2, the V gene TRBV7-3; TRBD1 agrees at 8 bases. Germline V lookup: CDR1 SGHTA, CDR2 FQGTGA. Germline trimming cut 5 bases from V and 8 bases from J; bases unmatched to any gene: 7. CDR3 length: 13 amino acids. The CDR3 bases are TGTGCCAGCAGCCCGACAGGGGACGAGGGCTACACCTTC. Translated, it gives CASSPTGDEGYTF.

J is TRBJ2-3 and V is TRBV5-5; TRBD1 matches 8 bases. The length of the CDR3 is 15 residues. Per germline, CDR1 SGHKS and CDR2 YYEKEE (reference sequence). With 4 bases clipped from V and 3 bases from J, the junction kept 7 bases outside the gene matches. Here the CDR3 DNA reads TGTGCCAGCAGCCTCCGGACAGGGCTAACAGATACGCAGTATTTT. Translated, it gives CASSLRTGLTDTQYF.

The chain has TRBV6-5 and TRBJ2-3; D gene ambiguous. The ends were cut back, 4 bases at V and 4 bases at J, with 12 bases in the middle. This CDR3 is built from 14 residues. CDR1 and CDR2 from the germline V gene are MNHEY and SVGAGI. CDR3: CASSLASLADTQYF. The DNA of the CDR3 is TGTGCCAGCAGTTTGGCCTCCCTCGCAGATACGCAGTATTTT.

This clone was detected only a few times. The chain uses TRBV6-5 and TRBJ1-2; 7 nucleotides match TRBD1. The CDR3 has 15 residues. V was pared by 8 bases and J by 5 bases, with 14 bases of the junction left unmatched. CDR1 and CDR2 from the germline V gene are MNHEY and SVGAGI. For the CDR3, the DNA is TGTGCCAGCGAGAACGCGAGACAGGGTGTTTATGGCTACACCTTC. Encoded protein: CASENARQGVYGYTF.

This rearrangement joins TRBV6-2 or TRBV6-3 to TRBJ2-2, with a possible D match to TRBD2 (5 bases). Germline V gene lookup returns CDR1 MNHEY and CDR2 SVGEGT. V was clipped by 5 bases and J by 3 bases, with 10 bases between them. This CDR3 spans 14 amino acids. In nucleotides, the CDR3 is TGTGCCAGCAGTCTTCTAGCCGACACCGGGGAGCTGTTTTTT. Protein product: CASSLLADTGELFF.

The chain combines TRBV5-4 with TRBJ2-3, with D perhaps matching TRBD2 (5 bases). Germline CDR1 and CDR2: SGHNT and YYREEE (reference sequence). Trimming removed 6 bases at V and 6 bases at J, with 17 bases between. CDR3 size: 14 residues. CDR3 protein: CASKASDRGDTQYF. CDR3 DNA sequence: TGTGCCAGCAAAGCTTCCGACCGCGGGGATACGCAGTATTTT. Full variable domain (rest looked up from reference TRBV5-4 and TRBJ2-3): ETGVTQSPTHLIKTRGQQVTLRCSSQSGHNTVSWYQQALGQGPQFIFQYYREEENGRGNFPPRFSGLQFPNYSSELNVNALELDDSALYLCASKASDRGDTQYFGPGTRLTVL.

CDR3 amino acids: CSVEGTYGRGYNEQFF. As DNA, the CDR3 is TGCAGCGTTGAAGGTACTTACGGGCGGGGCTACAATGAGCAGTTCTTC. This chain uses TRBV29-1 with TRBJ2-1, with D maybe TRBD2 (6 bases). V was cut by 1 base and J by 3 bases, with 16 bases left in between. Germline V gene data show CDR1 as SQVTM and CDR2 as ANQGSEA. CDR3 length: 16 residues.

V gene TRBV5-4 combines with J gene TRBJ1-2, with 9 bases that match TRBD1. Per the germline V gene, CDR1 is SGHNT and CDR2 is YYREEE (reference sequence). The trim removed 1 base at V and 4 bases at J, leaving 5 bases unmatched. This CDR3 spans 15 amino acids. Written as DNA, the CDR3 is TGTGCCAGCAGCTTGTTTGACAGGGGGAGCTATGGCTACACCTTC. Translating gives CASSLFDRGSYGYTF.

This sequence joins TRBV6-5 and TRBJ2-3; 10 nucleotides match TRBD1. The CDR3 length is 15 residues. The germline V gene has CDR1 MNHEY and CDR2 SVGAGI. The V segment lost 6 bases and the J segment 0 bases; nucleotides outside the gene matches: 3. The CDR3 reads CASRTGGLSTDTQYF. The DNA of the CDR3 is TGTGCCAGCAGGACAGGGGGCTTGAGCACAGATACGCAGTATTTT.

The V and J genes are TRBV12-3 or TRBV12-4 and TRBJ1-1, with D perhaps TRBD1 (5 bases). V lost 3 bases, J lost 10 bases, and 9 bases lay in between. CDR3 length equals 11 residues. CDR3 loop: CASSLRGGAFF. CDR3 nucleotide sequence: TGTGCCAGCAGTTTGAGGGGAGGAGCTTTCTTT.

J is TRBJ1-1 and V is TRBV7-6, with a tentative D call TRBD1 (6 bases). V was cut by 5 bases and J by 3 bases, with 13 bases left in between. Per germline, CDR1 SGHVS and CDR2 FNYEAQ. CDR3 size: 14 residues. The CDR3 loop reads CASSPITGYTEAFF. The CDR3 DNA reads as TGTGCCAGCAGCCCGATCACAGGGTACACTGAAGCTTTCTTT. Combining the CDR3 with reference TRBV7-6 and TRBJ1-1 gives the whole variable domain GAGVSQSPRYKVTKRGQDVALRCDPISGHVSLYWYRQALGQGPEFLTYFNYEAQQDKSGLPNDRFSAERPEGSISTLTIQRTEQRDSAMYRCASSPITGYTEAFFGQGTRLTVV.

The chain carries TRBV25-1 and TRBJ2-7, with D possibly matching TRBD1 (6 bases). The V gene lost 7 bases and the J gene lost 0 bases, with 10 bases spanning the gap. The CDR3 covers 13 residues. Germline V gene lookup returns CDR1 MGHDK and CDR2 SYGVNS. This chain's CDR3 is CASTSQGSYEQYF. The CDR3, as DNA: TGTGCCAGCACCTCACAGGGCTCCTACGAGCAGTACTTC.